The clone carrying this TCR beta chain was picked up one time. Libraries were prepared by immunoSEQ multiplex PCR; TCRdb keeps only in-frame clonotypes and omits some of them. The table records 250,000 or so clones, roughly 82% of them present only once. The data originate from a study of blood T cell repertoires in COVID-19. About the study: Whether acute or convalescent, the COVID-19 samples came from the United States, Italy and Spain. The cDNA or gDNA used as material had been derived from T cells, B-cell-depleted T cells, or PBMCs.

Germline values: CDR1 KGHSH, CDR2 LQKENI. The CDR3 is 13 residues long. V was trimmed by 3 bases and J by 7 bases, leaving 9 bases between them. The sequence came from a man in his forties or fifties who had recovered from COVID-19. Sequenced input: peripheral blood. This chain uses TRBV18 with TRBJ1-4; D is uncertain. The CDR3 spells CASSPGRGEKLFF. DNA of the CDR3: TGTGCCAGCTCACCGGGCCGGGGTGAAAAACTGTTTTTT. Full variable domain (rest looked up from reference TRBV18 and TRBJ1-4): NAGVMQNPRHLVRRRGQEARLRCSPMKGHSHVYWYRQLPEEGLKFMVYLQKENIIDESGMPKERFSAEFPKEGPSILRIQQVVRGDSAAYFCASSPGRGEKLFFGSGTQLSVL.